Listed below are T cell receptor beta chains from one sample, sequenced in a study of beta chain features in type 1 diabetes. The method was immunoSEQ multiplex PCR; TCRdb's version includes in-frame clones alone and lacks a portion of them. The sample includes over 500,000 clones, around 15% of them seen just once. The specimen sequenced was naive CD4+ T cells from blood. Receptors originate from a man aged 18-30 years in good health. CDR3s include the opening cysteine and the closing phenylalanine or tryptophan. D genes are given only for firm matches. The size field is filled for only some rows; it gives once, few, many or a size class.

few	TRBV7-2	TRBJ2-7	TRBD2	TGTGCCAGCAACCTAGCGGGGACTTCGAGCTCCTACGAGCAGTACTTC	CASNLAGTSSSYEQYF
NA	TRBV10-3	TRBJ1-3	NA	TGTGCCATCAGGGGGACAATAGCTGGAAACACCATATATTTT	CAIRGTIAGNTIYF
NA	TRBV2	TRBJ2-3	NA	TGTGCCAGCAGCCCGGAGGCTATGCCAGATACGCAGTATTTT	CASSPEAMPDTQYF
NA	TRBV7-2	TRBJ2-7	NA	TGTGCCAGCAGCTCCTTGGGACTCCACTACGAGCAGTACTTC	CASSSLGLHYEQYF
NA	TRBV30	TRBJ1-6	NA	TGTGCCTGGAGTCGACAGAGAGTAAGCTCCTATAATTCACCCCTCCACTTT	CAWSRQRVSSYNSPLHF
NA	TRBV19	TRBJ2-5	TRBD1	TGTGCCAGTACCTACCCGGACAGGGGAGTCCAAGAGACCCAGTACTTC	CASTYPDRGVQETQYF
NA	TRBV7-9	TRBJ1-1	TRBD1	TGTGCCAGCAGCTCCCGGGACAGCCGGAACACTGAAGCTTTCTTT	CASSSRDSRNTEAFF
few	TRBV7-2	TRBJ2-1	TRBD2	TGTGCCAGCAGCTTAGGCGCTAGCGGTTTAGGGGAGCAGTTCTTC	CASSLGASGLGEQFF
NA	TRBV29-1	TRBJ1-2	NA	TGCAGCGCCGGACAGTTAAACTATGGCTACACCTTC	CSAGQLNYGYTF
NA	TRBV7-2	TRBJ2-5	TRBD2	TGTGCCAGCAGCTTAGTGGCTAGCGGGAGGGCTGGGCAAGAGACCCAGTACTTC	CASSLVASGRAGQETQYF
few	TRBV15	TRBJ2-2	TRBD2	TGTGCCACCAGCAGAGTTCGGACTAGCGGGGCCGGGGAGCTGTTTTTT	CATSRVRTSGAGELFF
few	TRBV6-5	TRBJ1-2	NA	TGTGCCAGCAGTTACTCGACTGTGGGAAGCTATGGCTACACCTTC	CASSYSTVGSYGYTF
few	TRBV5-6	TRBJ1-1	NA	TGTGCCAGCAGCCCCGGGAGCATCACAACTGAAGCTTTCTTT	CASSPGSITTEAFF
few	TRBV5-1	TRBJ1-4	TRBD1	TGCGCCAGCAGCCTCAGGGGGCGCAGCGGTTACGAAAAACTGTTTTTT	CASSLRGRSGYEKLFF
NA	TRBV6-4	TRBJ1-5	NA	TGTGCCAGCAGTGAGAGGGGAGATCAGCCCCAGCATTTT	CASSERGDQPQHF
NA	TRBV5-4	TRBJ2-1	TRBD2	TGTGCCAGCAGCCGGGGGGGCCCCAATGAGCAGTTCTTC	CASSRGGPNEQFF
NA	TRBV7-9	TRBJ2-7	NA	TGTGCCAGCAGCTTCCCGACGGGGGGACAGAGAACCTACGAGCAGTACTTC	CASSFPTGGQRTYEQYF
few	TRBV18	TRBJ1-2	NA	TGTGCCAGCTCCCCGGGGAGGTCCAACTATGGCTACACCTTC	CASSPGRSNYGYTF
NA	TRBV15	TRBJ2-2	TRBD1	TGTGCCACAAGACTTCCGACAGGGACCCTGGGAACCGGGGAGCTGTTTTTT	CATRLPTGTLGTGELFF
NA	TRBV6-5	TRBJ2-5	NA	TGTGCCAGCAGTTACGATGCACTCGAGACCCAGTACTTC	CASSYDALETQYF
NA	TRBV25-1	TRBJ2-5	NA	TGTGCCAGCAGTGCGCAGGGGTGGCAAGAGACCCAGTACTTC	CASSAQGWQETQYF
NA	TRBV15	TRBJ1-2	NA	TGTGCCACCAGCAGAGGGGGCCTCTATGGCTACACCTTC	CATSRGGLYGYTF